The source of this TCR beta chain is a study of T cells in Graves' hyperthyroidism and ophthalmopathy. There are 14 residues in the CDR3. V gave up 8 bases and J gave up 0 bases, with 10 bases separating them. Per germline, CDR1 SEHNR and CDR2 FQNEAQ (reference sequence). Regions amplified from RNA transcripts were the TCR beta CDR3 regions. RT-PCR in the first round (using the HTBI primer set) targeted the TCR CDR3. TCRdb called the multiplex PCR reads again in MiXCR, with one record for every CDR3 protein. This table has fewer than 700,000 distinct CDR3 sequences, roughly 17% appearing once. The receptor comes from a young woman with Graves' ophthalmopathy. Sequencing was carried out using blood. This rearrangement joins TRBV7-9 to TRBJ2-2; D is perhaps TRBD2 (5 bases). CDR3 amino acids: CASVGGTNTGELFF. The DNA for the CDR3 is TGTGCCAGCGTTGGAGGAACGAACACCGGGGAGCTGTTTTTT.